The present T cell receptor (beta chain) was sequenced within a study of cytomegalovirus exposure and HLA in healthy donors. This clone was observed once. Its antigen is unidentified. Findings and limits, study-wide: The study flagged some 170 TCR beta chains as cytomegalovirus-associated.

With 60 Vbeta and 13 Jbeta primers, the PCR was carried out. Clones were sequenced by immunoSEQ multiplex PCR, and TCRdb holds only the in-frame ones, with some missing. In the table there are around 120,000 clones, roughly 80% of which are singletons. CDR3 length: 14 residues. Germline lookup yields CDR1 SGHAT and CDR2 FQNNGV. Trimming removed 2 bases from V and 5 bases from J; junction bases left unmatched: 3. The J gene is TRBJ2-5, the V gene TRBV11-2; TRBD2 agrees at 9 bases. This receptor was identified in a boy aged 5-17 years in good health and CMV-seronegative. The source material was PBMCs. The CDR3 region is CASSLPREGETQYF. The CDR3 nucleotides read TGTGCCAGCAGCTTACCGCGGGAGGGGGAGACCCAGTACTTC.